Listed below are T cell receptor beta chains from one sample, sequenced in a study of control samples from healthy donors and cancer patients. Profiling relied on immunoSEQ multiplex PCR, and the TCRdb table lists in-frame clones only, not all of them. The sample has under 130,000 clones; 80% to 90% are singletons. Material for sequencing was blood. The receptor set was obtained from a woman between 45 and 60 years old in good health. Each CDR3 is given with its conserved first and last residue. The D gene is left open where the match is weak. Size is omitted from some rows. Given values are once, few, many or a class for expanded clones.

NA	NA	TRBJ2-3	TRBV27	CASSLSFFRERADTQYF	TGTGCCAGCAGTTTATCGTTCTTTCGGGAGAGGGCAGATACGCAGTATTTT
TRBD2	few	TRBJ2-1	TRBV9	CASSPLLAGGNNEQFF	TGTGCCAGCAGCCCCCTTCTAGCGGGGGGCAACAATGAGCAGTTCTTC
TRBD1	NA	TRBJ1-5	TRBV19	CASLDRYSNQPQHF	TGTGCCAGCTTGGACAGGTATAGCAATCAGCCCCAGCATTTT
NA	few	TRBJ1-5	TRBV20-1	CSASRGSYQPQHF	TGCAGTGCTAGTCGTGGAAGTTATCAGCCCCAGCATTTT
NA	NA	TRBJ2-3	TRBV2	CASRRGSGGGHTDTQYF	TGTGCCAGCAGAAGGGGATCCGGGGGAGGACACACAGATACGCAGTATTTT
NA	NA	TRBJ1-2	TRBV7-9	CASSLVGLESTPYGYTF	TGTGCCAGCAGCTTAGTAGGCTTAGAGTCGACACCATATGGCTACACCTTC
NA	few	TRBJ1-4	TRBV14	CASSQVNGVKLFF	TGTGCCAGCAGCCAAGTAAACGGAGTAAAACTGTTTTTT
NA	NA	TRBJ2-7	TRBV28	CASSPPRWDEQYF	TGTGCCAGCAGTCCTCCCCGTTGGGACGAGCAGTACTTC
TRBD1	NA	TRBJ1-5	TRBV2	CASSPQGTSNQPQHF	TGTGCCAGCAGTCCACAGGGGACGAGCAATCAGCCCCAGCATTTT
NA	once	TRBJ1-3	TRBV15	CATSRDLKTGNTIYF	TGTGCCACCAGCAGAGACCTCAAAACAGGAAACACCATATATTTT
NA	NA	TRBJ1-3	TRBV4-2	CASSPQGDSGNTIYF	TGTGCCAGCAGCCCCCAAGGAGACTCTGGAAACACCATATATTTT
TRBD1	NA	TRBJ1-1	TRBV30	CAISGGAGLTEAFF	TGTGCCATATCAGGGGGCGCGGGACTTACTGAAGCTTTCTTT
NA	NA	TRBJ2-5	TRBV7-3	CASSLKCRGETQYF	TGTGCCAGCAGCTTAAAGTGCAGGGGAGAGACCCAGTACTTC
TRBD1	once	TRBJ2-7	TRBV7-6	CASSLGTGTSSEQYF	TGTGCCAGCAGCTTAGGGACAGGGACTTCGTCCGAGCAGTACTTC
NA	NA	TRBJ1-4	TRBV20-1	CSARVPGRLFF	TGCAGTGCTAGAGTCCCGGGACGACTGTTTTTT
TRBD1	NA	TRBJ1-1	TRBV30	CAWRRTGGGISEAFF	TGTGCCTGGAGACGGACAGGGGGCGGAATTAGTGAAGCTTTCTTT
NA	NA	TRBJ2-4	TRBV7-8	CASSLPSLAKNIQYF	TGTGCCAGCAGCCTGCCTAGCCTAGCCAAAAACATTCAGTACTTC
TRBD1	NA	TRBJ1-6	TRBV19	CASSGQGDSPLHF	TGTGCCAGTTCGGGACAGGGTGATTCACCCCTCCACTTT
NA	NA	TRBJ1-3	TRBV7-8	CASSSFSGNTIYF	TGTGCCAGCAGCTCTTTCTCTGGAAACACCATATATTTT
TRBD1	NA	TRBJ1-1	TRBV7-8	CASSPGRDRGLNTEAFF	TGTGCCAGCAGCCCGGGGAGGGACAGGGGGCTTAACACTGAAGCTTTCTTT
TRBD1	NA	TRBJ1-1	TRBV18	CASSSYRGEFAEAFF	TGTGCCAGCTCGTCTTACAGGGGGGAGTTCGCTGAAGCTTTCTTT
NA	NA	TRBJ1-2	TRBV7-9	CASSPSGYGYTF	TGTGCCAGCAGCCCGAGCGGCTATGGCTACACCTTC
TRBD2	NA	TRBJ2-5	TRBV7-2	CASSLASTSGPQETQYF	TGTGCCAGCAGCTTAGCGAGTACTAGCGGGCCCCAAGAGACCCAGTACTTC
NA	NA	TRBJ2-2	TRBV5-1	CASSLIRGQPGELFF	TGCGCCAGCAGCTTGATCCGGGGGCAACCCGGGGAGCTGTTTTTT
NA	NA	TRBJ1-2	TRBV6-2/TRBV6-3	CASSTNRAPYGYTF	TGTGCCAGCAGTACAAACAGGGCGCCCTATGGCTACACCTTC
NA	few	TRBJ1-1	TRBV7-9	CASSLLVGGTEAFF	TGTGCCAGCAGCTTATTAGTAGGAGGCACTGAAGCTTTCTTT
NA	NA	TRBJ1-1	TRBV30	CAWSVHGAGDTEAFF	TGTGCCTGGAGTGTACACGGGGCTGGGGACACTGAAGCTTTCTTT
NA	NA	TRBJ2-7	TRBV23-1	CARENSYEQYF	TGCGCCAGGGAAAACTCCTACGAGCAGTACTTC
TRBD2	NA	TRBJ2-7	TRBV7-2	CASSFRLAELSYEQYF	TGTGCCAGCAGCTTCCGACTAGCGGAACTCTCCTACGAGCAGTACTTC
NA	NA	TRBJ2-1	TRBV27	CASTDSYNEQFF	TGTGCCAGCACCGACTCTTACAATGAGCAGTTCTTC
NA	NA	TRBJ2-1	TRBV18	CASSPRRRGSYNEQFF	TGTGCCAGCTCACCACGGCGGAGGGGCTCCTACAATGAGCAGTTCTTC
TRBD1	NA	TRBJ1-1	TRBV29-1	CSVGQGSTEAFF	TGCAGCGTTGGACAGGGCAGCACTGAAGCTTTCTTT
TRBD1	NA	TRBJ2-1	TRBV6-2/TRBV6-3	CASSDRGRSYNEQFF	TGTGCCAGCAGCGACAGGGGGAGGTCCTACAATGAGCAGTTCTTC
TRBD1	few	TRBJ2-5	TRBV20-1	CSAGQKETQYF	TGCAGTGCGGGACAGAAAGAGACCCAGTACTTC
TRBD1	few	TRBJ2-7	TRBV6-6	CASSFGQALNEQYF	TGTGCCAGCAGTTTCGGACAGGCTCTCAACGAGCAGTACTTC
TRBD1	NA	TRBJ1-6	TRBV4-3	CASSPGQSRMIPPLHF	TGCGCCAGCAGCCCGGGACAGTCGAGGATGATACCACCCCTCCACTTT
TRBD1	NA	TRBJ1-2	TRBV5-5	CASTIRGTDYGYTF	TGTGCCAGCACCATAAGGGGGACAGACTATGGCTACACCTTC
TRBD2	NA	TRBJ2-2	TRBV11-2	CASSLVGGGAGSGELFF	TGTGCCAGCAGCTTAGTAGGCGGGGGGGCCGGGAGCGGGGAGCTGTTTTTT
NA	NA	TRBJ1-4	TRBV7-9	CASSPQGEKLFF	TGTGCCAGCAGCCCTCAAGGGGAAAAACTGTTTTTT
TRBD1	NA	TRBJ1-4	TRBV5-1	CASSLGQGPPNEKLFF	TGCGCCAGCAGCCTTGGACAGGGCCCCCCTAATGAAAAACTGTTTTTT
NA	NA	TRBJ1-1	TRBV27	CASSGGPNTEAFF	TGTGCCAGCAGCGGGGGGCCGAACACTGAAGCTTTCTTT
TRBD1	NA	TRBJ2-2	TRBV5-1	CASSSTSLTGAGELFF	TGCGCCAGCAGTTCCACTTCTCTTACAGGGGCCGGGGAGCTGTTTTTT